This is a list of T cell receptor beta chains from one sample in a study of T cells after yellow fever vaccination. One entry per CDR3 protein results from TCRdb running MiXCR on the 5' RACE reads. The repertoire holds around 310,000 distinct CDR3 sequences, with 3.6% as singletons. The sample in question was PBMCs, obtained on the day of the yellow fever booster vaccination. These receptors originate from a man aged 18-30 years who received the YFV17D yellow fever vaccine. CDR3s leave out the opening cysteine and the closing phenylalanine or tryptophan. The order of the fields is clone size, V gene, J gene, CDR3 protein. For some rows the clone size is stated as once, few or many, or as a class when expanded; others skip it.

-	TRBV7-9	TRBJ2-3	ASSPQSASGGMLTDTQY
many	TRBV2	TRBJ2-7	ASKQVREQY
few	TRBV5-6	TRBJ2-3	ASSLGKEVVVTDTQY
-	TRBV18	TRBJ2-3	ASSRYRGADTQY
many	TRBV10-3	TRBJ2-5	AISELGETQY
many	TRBV18	TRBJ2-1	ASSPRGQSSYNEQF
few	TRBV20-1	TRBJ2-2	SAGTSGVNTGELF
-	TRBV7-2	TRBJ1-1	ASSLRRGSGRDTEAF
many	TRBV7-3	TRBJ2-3	ASSLDRLTDTQY
many	TRBV29-1	TRBJ1-1	SVEGSEGEAEAF
many	TRBV7-6	TRBJ2-2	ASSLTGGQFTGELF
many	TRBV9	TRBJ2-3	ASSVSGGLTSRDTQY
many	TRBV12-3/TRBV12-4	TRBJ2-5	ASSFNETQY
-	TRBV5-4	TRBJ1-2	ASSLGNGRFYGYT
many	TRBV6-5	TRBJ1-6	ASSPDGSPLH
-	TRBV4-1	TRBJ1-1	ASSHPGGDTEAF
many	TRBV5-1	TRBJ2-1	ASSLGDSLSYNEQF
-	TRBV3-1	TRBJ1-3	ASSQGEGNTIY
many	TRBV4-3	TRBJ2-1	ASSQEGLAGGYNEQF
many	TRBV4-2	TRBJ2-3	ASSQDRASGYTDTQY
-	TRBV9	TRBJ2-2	ASSANEGQGMTGELF
few	TRBV19	TRBJ2-4	ASSILKAETGYAKNIQY
many	TRBV6-6	TRBJ2-4	ASNSLQTPGENIQY
many	TRBV7-9	TRBJ2-2	ASSLSGVAGELF
many	TRBV7-6	TRBJ1-6	ASSLKSQGLRSYNSPLH
many	TRBV9	TRBJ2-3	ASSVSKGTGGGDTQY
-	TRBV19	TRBJ1-1	ASSIERTGTEAF
many	TRBV5-1	TRBJ2-5	ASSPRPGGSRETQY
many	TRBV18	TRBJ2-2	ASSPAVGTGELF
many	TRBV6-6	TRBJ2-5	ASSYDGESQETQY
many	TRBV3-1	TRBJ2-2	ASSPHTSGGVTGELF
many	TRBV5-1	TRBJ2-4	ASSLPGIGVQY
many	TRBV19	TRBJ2-5	ASTPTGTQETQY
-	TRBV5-4	TRBJ2-1	ASPGWGSNEQF
few	TRBV19	TRBJ2-3	ASSPRDRGGIADTQY
many	TRBV11-2	TRBJ2-7	ASSLRAGSPYEQY
many	TRBV20-1	TRBJ1-1	SARDRRGTEAF
-	TRBV6-5	TRBJ2-7	ASSYSEAAGAFEQY
-	TRBV6-1	TRBJ2-3	ASSVTYYTDTQY
few	TRBV4-1	TRBJ2-4	ASSRTRIEAKNIQY
-	TRBV7-2	TRBJ1-2	ASSYGSAYGYT
many	TRBV5-1	TRBJ2-3	ASGGGGTDTQY
many	TRBV12-3/TRBV12-4	TRBJ1-6	ASSFSHGTETI
few	TRBV5-4	TRBJ2-2	ASSLGHSLDTGELF
-	TRBV20-1	TRBJ1-5	SARRRGQLTQPQH
few	TRBV3-1	TRBJ1-5	ASSQRGGNQPQH
many	TRBV12-3/TRBV12-4	TRBJ2-2	ASSFRGPGELF
many	TRBV12-3/TRBV12-4	TRBJ1-4	ASSSSATGGEKLF
-	TRBV4-1	TRBJ1-2	ACSQGDRGGGGYT
many	TRBV3-1	TRBJ2-1	ASSQKTKDRGTYNEQF
many	TRBV7-9	TRBJ2-6	ASSLGLIPTGANVLT
-	TRBV19	TRBJ1-1	ATTSGVEAF
few	TRBV12-3/TRBV12-4	TRBJ1-5	ASSSGQGVRNQPQH
many	TRBV27	TRBJ1-2	ASSFGPAGGGGYT
many	TRBV20-1	TRBJ1-2	SAAQGKDYGYT
-	TRBV20-1	TRBJ1-2	SASSLNYGYT
-	TRBV19	TRBJ1-2	ASSIRPETGGYT
many	TRBV6-5	TRBJ1-1	ARFFIQGVAF
few	TRBV4-1	TRBJ2-3	ASSQVGGSTFSTDTQY
few	TRBV10-2	TRBJ1-5	ASSILRGDQPQH